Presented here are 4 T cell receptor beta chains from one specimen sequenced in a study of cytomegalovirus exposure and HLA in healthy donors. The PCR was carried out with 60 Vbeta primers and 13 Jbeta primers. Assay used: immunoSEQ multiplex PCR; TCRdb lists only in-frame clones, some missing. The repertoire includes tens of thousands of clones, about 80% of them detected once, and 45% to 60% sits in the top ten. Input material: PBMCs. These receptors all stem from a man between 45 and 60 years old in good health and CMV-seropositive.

CDR3 loop: CASSLAQGTPYEQYF. The CDR3 DNA follows: TGTGCCAGCAGCTTAGCGCAGGGGACCCCCTACGAGCAGTACTTC. The chain employs TRBV7-8 and TRBJ2-7, with D maybe TRBD1 (6 bases). Trimming stripped 0 bases from V and 2 bases from J, with 11 bases between. Germline V CDR1 and CDR2: SGHVS, FQNEAQ. The CDR3 has 15 residues.

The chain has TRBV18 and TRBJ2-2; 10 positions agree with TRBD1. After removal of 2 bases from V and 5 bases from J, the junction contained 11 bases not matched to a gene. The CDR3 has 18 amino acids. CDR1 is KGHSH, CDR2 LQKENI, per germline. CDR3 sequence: CASSPFPSGTGVTGELFF. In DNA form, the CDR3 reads TGTGCCAGCTCACCATTCCCTTCCGGGACAGGGGTGACCGGGGAGCTGTTTTTT.

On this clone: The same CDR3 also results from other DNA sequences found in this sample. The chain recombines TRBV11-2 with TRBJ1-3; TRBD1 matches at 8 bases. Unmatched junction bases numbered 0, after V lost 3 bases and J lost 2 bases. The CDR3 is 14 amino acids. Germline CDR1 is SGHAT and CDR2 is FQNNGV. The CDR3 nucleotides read TGTGCCAGCAGCTTGGACAGGGCTGGAAACACCATATATTTT. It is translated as CASSLDRAGNTIYF.

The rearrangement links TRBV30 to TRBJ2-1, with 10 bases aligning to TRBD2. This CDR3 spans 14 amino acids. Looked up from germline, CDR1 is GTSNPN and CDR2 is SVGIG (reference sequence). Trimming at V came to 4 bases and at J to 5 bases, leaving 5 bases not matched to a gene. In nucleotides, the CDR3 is TGTGCCTGGACGTTAGGACTAGCGGACAATGAGCAGTTCTTC. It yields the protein CAWTLGLADNEQFF. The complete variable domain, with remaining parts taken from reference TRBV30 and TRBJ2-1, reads SQTIHQWPATLVQPVGSPLSLECTVEGTSNPNLYWYRQAAGRGLQLLFYSVGIGQISSEVPQNLSASRPQDRQFILSSKKLLLSDSGFYLCAWTLGLADNEQFFGPGTRLTVL.